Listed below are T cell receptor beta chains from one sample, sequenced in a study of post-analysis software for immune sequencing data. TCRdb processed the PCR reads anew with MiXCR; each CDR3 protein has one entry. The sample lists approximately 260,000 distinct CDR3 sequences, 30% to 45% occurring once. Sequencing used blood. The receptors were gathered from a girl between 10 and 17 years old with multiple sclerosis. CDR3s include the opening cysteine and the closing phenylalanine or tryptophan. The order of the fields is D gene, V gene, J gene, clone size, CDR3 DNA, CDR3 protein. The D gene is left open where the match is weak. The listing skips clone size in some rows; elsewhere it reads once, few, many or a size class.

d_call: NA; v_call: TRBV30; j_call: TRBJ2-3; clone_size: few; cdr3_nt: TGTGCCTGGAGTTGGGGGATTAACACAGATACGCAGTATTTT; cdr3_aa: CAWSWGINTDTQYF
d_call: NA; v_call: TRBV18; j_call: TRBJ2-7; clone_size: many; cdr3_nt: TGTGCCAGCTCAACGGGTCGCTACTACGAGCAGTACTTC; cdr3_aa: CASSTGRYYEQYF
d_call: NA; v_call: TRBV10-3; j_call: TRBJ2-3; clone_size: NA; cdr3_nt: TGTGCCATCAAGGGGACCCTTGATCGTGATACGCAGTATTTT; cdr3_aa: CAIKGTLDRDTQYF
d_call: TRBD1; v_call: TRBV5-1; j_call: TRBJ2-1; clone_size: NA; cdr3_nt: TGCGCCAGCAGCACGCACAGGGGAAATGAGCAGTTCTTC; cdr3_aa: CASSTHRGNEQFF
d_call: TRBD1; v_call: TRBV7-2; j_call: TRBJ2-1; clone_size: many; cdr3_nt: TGTGCCAGCAGCCGCACCGGGACAGGGAGGTTTAATGAGCAGTTCTTC; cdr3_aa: CASSRTGTGRFNEQFF
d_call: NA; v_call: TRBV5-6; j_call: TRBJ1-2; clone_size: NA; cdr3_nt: TGTGCCAGCAGCTTTTGGGGTAACTATGGCTACACCTTC; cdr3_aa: CASSFWGNYGYTF
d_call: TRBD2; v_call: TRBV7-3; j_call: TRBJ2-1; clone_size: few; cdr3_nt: TGTGCCAGCAGTTTACTAGCGGGAGTCTCCTACAATGAGCAGTTCTTC; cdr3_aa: CASSLLAGVSYNEQFF
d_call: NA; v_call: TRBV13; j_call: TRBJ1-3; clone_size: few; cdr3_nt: TGTGCCAGCAGCTTAGGGCACACTGGAAACACCATATATTTT; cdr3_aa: CASSLGHTGNTIYF
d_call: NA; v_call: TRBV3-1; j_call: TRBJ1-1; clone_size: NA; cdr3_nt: TGTGCCAGCAGATGGCAGGGGCGAACTGAAGCTTTCTTT; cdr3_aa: CASRWQGRTEAFF
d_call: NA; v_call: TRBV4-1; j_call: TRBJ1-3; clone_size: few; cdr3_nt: TGCGCCAGCAGCCCAGAGCCTAATGTACTGGGAAACACCATATATTTT; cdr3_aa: CASSPEPNVLGNTIYF
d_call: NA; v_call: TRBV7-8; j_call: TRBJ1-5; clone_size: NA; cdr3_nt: TGTGCCAGCAGCTTACAGGGTTCTCAGCCCCAGCATTTT; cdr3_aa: CASSLQGSQPQHF
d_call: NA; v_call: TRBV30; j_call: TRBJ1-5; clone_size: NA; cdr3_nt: TGTGCCTGGAGTTACAATGCGGGACCCCAAGGCCTCAGCAATCAGCCCCAGCATTTT; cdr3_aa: CAWSYNAGPQGLSNQPQHF
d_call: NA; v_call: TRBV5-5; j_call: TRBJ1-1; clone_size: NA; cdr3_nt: TGTGCCAGCAGCAGTTGGGGGAACACTGAAGCTTTCTTT; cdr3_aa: CASSSWGNTEAFF
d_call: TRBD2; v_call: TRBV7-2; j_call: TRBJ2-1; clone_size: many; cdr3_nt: TGTGCCAGCAGCTCAAGCGGGAATTCCCATGAGCAGTTCTTC; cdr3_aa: CASSSSGNSHEQFF
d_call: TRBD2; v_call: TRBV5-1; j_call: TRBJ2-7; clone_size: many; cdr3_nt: TGCGCCAGCGGCCAGACTAGCGGAGGTTACGAGCAGTACTTC; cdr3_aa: CASGQTSGGYEQYF
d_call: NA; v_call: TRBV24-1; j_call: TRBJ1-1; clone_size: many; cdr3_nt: TGTGCCACCAGGGCCTCAGGGGATGCCACTGAAGCTTTCTTT; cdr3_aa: CATRASGDATEAFF
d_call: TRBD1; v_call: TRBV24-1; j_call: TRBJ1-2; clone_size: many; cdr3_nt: TGTGCCACCAGTGACTGGACAGGGGCGGGCTACACCTTC; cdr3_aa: CATSDWTGAGYTF
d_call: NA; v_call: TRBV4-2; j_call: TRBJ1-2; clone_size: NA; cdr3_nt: TGTGCCAGCAGCCCTCACAGGGTCTATGGCTACACCTTC; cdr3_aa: CASSPHRVYGYTF
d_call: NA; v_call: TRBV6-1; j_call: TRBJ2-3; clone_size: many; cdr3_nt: TGTGCCAGTGCAGTGATGGGGGCAAGCACAGATACGCAGTATTTT; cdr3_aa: CASAVMGASTDTQYF
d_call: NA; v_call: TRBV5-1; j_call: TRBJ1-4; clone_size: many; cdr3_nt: TGCGCCAGCAGCTTGGGGGGCGAAGAAAAACTGTTTTTT; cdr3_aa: CASSLGGEEKLFF